The 5 T cell receptor beta chains in this list originate from one sample, sequenced in a study of metastatic and nonmetastatic thyroid tumors. Ahead of thyroid surgery, no patient had received treatment of any kind. TCRdb reanalyzed the PCR reads via MiXCR. The sample yields 8,000 to 10,000 clones, roughly a fifth seen once. What was sequenced was adjacent normal tissue. The receptors come from a female donor with papillary thyroid cancer or a benign thyroid nodule (not recorded which). Some clones in this sample may be carry-over from other donors' samples.

By share, this clone ranks as medium-sized. The DNA of the CDR3 is TGTGCCACCAGTGACCTGGACAGGGTAGGAGGCTACACCTTC. It specifies CATSDLDRVGGYTF. The chain uses TRBV24-1 and TRBJ1-2; 8 nucleotides agree with TRBD1. This CDR3 contains 14 residues. V lost 4 bases, J lost 8 bases, and 8 bases stayed unmatched. The germline V gene has CDR1 KGHDR and CDR2 SFDVKD.

CDR3 protein: CSANWEMGPAYEQYF. Written as DNA, the CDR3 is TGCAGTGCTAACTGGGAGATGGGGCCCGCCTACGAGCAGTACTTC. This sequence joins TRBV20-1 and TRBJ2-7; the D call may be TRBD1 or TRBD2 (5 bases each). Germline CDR1 and CDR2: DFQATT and SNEGSKA (reference sequence). The length of the CDR3 is 15 residues. V lost 4 bases and J lost 2, with 18 bases in between.

This clone was recorded a few times. The chain uses TRBV2 and TRBJ2-2; tentatively, D is TRBD1 or TRBD2 (5 bases each). V lost 9 bases and J 1 base, leaving 18 bases between the germline ends. The CDR3 runs 16 residues. In germline, CDR1 is SNHLY, CDR2 FYNNEI. CDR3 nucleotides: TGTGCCAGATCTCTCCAAACAGGACTGAACACCGGGGAGCTGTTTTTT. It codes for CARSLQTGLNTGELFF.

The sample holds many counts of this clone. The CDR3 loop reads CASSAPGQGPYEQYF. CDR3 DNA: TGTGCCAGCAGCGCACCGGGACAGGGTCCCTACGAGCAGTACTTC. The chain has TRBV5-4 and TRBJ2-7, with 9 bases aligning to TRBD1. The CDR3 sequence is 15 residues long. With V trimmed by 4 bases and J by 2 bases, 7 bases remained unmatched. Per germline, CDR1 SGHNT and CDR2 YYREEE (reference sequence).

Only a few counts were recorded for this clone. The J gene is TRBJ1-6, the V gene TRBV10-2, with D perhaps TRBD1 (6 bases). There are 15 residues in the CDR3. From germline, CDR1 is WSHSY and CDR2 SAAADI. Trimming removed 3 bases from V and 5 bases from J, with 11 bases in between. This CDR3 is CASSEWGRHNSPLHF. The DNA for the CDR3 is TGCGCCAGCAGTGAATGGGGGCGGCATAATTCACCCCTCCACTTT.